A single T cell receptor beta chain is shown here with its context. Going by frequency, this clonotype is medium-sized (0.01 to 0.1%); no count is logged. What antigen it recognizes has not been identified. The sequencing machine was a NextSeq 550. The Human TCR Profiling Kit (MiLaboratory) was used to make UMI-labeled 5' RACE TRB cDNA libraries. The full amount of extracted RNA was used for cDNA synthesis, and the full amount of resulting cDNA was used for PCR amplification. Libraries were prepared in parallel with an identical number of PCR cycles. The study's own analysis went as follows. With a requirement of at least two reads per UMI, MIGEC and MiXCR extracted about 50,000 +/- 10,000 unique UMI-labeled TRB cDNA molecules per library. On average, around 40,000 +/- 10,000 functional in-frame TRB CDR3 nucleotide clonotypes lacking stop codons were found per library. After downsampling to 5000 UMI-labeled TRB molecules per sample, diversity metrics such as normalized Shannon-Wiener and Chao1 were calculated in VDJtools. VDJtools was used to calculate clonotype-size-weighted physicochemical properties of the central five CDR3 residues, namely interaction energy, strength, volume and Kidera factor 4. The reads went through TCRdb reprocessing, and each CDR3 protein sequence gets one entry with no DNA. The V and J calls and clone size are TCRdb's, not the authors'. The table for this sample lists thousands of distinct CDR3 sequences. Roughly 1.2% of the sample lies in the top ten.

CDR1 and CDR2 were assigned from the germline V gene as SQVTM and ANQGSEA. The CDR3 spans 17 residues, from the cysteine through the phenylalanine. No coding sequence is recorded. This record belongs to a study of CXCR3-negative and CXCR3-positive naive CD8 T cells (dated 2019 in TCRdb). Background on the whole study: In total, roughly 140 million TRB reads were obtained, corresponding to roughly 1.5 +/- 0.3 million reads per library. Diversity and physicochemical repertoire analyses covered about a dozen donors pooled from two independent experiments. Naive subsets from about five donors and memory cells from 3 donors were included in the TRBV-TRBJ cluster analysis. What the authors observed across the whole study: Comparably high repertoire diversity was found in both naive subsets, whereas much lower repertoire diversity was found in memory CD8+ T cells. TRB CDR3s from CXCR3-positive naive cells showed higher hydrophobicity (lower Kidera factor 4), lower energy, and higher strength and volume indices than CXCR3-negative naive cells. TRBV-TRBJ usage was similar between naive CXCR3-negative and CXCR3-positive cells from the same donor, while memory cells showed distinct patterns. Freshly isolated PBMCs were used for most assays because CXCR3 expression partially decreased after cryopreservation. Because surface CD5, which is linked to self-reactivity in mice, was comparable between the naive subsets, TCR interaction strength was also inferred from TRB CDR3 physicochemical properties.

For every CD8+ T cell subset, fewer than 350,000 cells were flow-sorted straight into RLT lysis buffer, and each subset was sorted in triplicate. To keep memory contaminants out, a stringent definition of naive CD8+ T cells was applied: CD45RO-CCR7+CD27+CD95-. Standard density gradient centrifugation was used to isolate peripheral blood mononuclear cells from buffy coats. Naive CXCR3-negative and CXCR3-positive CD8+ T cells were flow-sorted on a FACSAria III. Total RNA was extracted from sorted cells using an RNeasy Mini Kit. The sample consisted of naive CXCR3- CD8+ T cells from blood. Interpreted using the paper, the cell subset or site label stands for: CD45RO-CCR7+CD27+CD95- naive CD8+ T cells lacking CXCR3 (TNR3-). This clonotype was obtained from a human donor in good health. Some clones in this sample may be carry-over from other donors' samples. The rearranged chain carries TRBV29-1 and TRBJ2-1; TCRdb outputs TRBD2, but without DNA this stays unchecked. The CDR3 in this case is CSVDTPGTSGSYNEQFF.